The 27 T cell receptor beta chains listed next were all sequenced from one sample in a study of T cells of healthy individuals. TCRdb fed the 5' RACE reads into MiXCR, producing one record per CDR3 protein. The sample has fewer than 70,000 distinct CDR3 sequences, around 15% seen once; the top ten hold approximately 16%. The receptors derive from a human donor in good health.

The sample holds many counts of this clonotype. The genes are TRBV10-3 and TRBJ2-3; TRBD2 agrees at 8 bases. CDR3 length equals 15 residues. Germline V lookup: CDR1 ENHRY, CDR2 SYGVKD. Unmatched junction bases numbered 7, after V lost 6 bases and J lost 2 bases. In DNA form, the CDR3 reads TGTGCCATCAGGGACCTAGCGGGTCACACAGATACGCAGTATTTT. Translating gives CAIRDLAGHTDTQYF.

This clonotype has a count of ten or more. The chain uses TRBV25-1 and TRBJ2-3, with TRBD2 identical over 10 bases. This CDR3 comprises 15 residues. J was trimmed by 11 bases and V by 7 bases; bases with no gene match: 15. Germline V gene lookup returns CDR1 MGHDK and CDR2 SYGVNS. CDR3 in amino acids: CASTQQRGGMFMQYF. The DNA of the CDR3 is TGTGCCAGCACCCAGCAGCGGGGGGGTATGTTTATGCAGTATTTT.

This sequence joins TRBV4-3 and TRBJ2-3; 7 nucleotides line up with TRBD2. Germline values: CDR1 LGHNA, CDR2 YSLEER. The length of the CDR3 is 15 residues. Trimming at V came to 2 bases and at J to 9 bases, leaving 11 bases not matched to a gene. This CDR3 reads CASSQLTSEVGTQYF. DNA of the CDR3: TGCGCCAGCAGCCAACTAACTAGCGAGGTTGGGACGCAGTATTTT.

The genes are TRBV13 and TRBJ2-2, with D perhaps matching TRBD2 (5 bases). Trimming removed 3 bases from V and 3 bases from J, with 11 bases in between. The germline CDR1 and CDR2 sequences are PRHDT and FYEKMQ (reference sequence). The length of the CDR3 is 15 residues. CDR3 DNA: TGTGCCAGCAGCTTCGGCCTAGCAGACACCGGGGAGCTGTTTTTT. This gives the protein CASSFGLADTGELFF. Together with reference TRBV13 and TRBJ2-2, the CDR3 gives the full variable domain: AAGVIQSPRHLIKEKRETATLKCYPIPRHDTVYWYQQGPGQDPQFLISFYEKMQSDKGSIPDRFSAQQFSDYHSELNMSSLELGDSALYFCASSFGLADTGELFFGEGSRLTVL.

This clonotype was picked up many times. The V gene is TRBV12-3 or TRBV12-4, the J gene TRBJ2-3, with D possibly being TRBD1 (5 bases). V shed 0 bases and J shed 2 bases, with 9 bases lying between them. This CDR3 contains 15 residues. CDR3 bases: TGTGCCAGCAGTTTAGCGGGCAGGGACACAGATACGCAGTATTTT. It is translated as CASSLAGRDTDTQYF.

On this clonotype itself: This sequence may be a read error, since a much larger clone differs from it by one base. The V and J genes are TRBV20-1 and TRBJ2-3; D possibly matches TRBD1 or TRBD2 (5 bases each). In germline, CDR1 is DFQATT, CDR2 SNEGSKA (reference sequence). CDR3 length: 10 amino acids. The V end lost 6 bases, the J end lost 6 bases, and 7 bases lay between the germline ends. CDR3 in amino acids: CSAWGDTQYF. CDR3 nucleotide sequence: TGCAGTGCGTGGGGGGATACGCAGTATTTT.

This clonotype showed up just a few times. The chain has TRBV19 and TRBJ1-1, with a possible D match to TRBD1 (5 bases). The V end lost 2 bases, the J end lost 1 base, and 5 bases lay between the germline ends. From germline, CDR1 is LNHDA and CDR2 SQIVND (reference sequence). The length of the CDR3 is 13 residues. The CDR3 nucleotides read TGTGCCAGTAGTATAAGGGGGAACACTGAAGCTTTCTTT. Translating gives CASSIRGNTEAFF.

Sample share makes this clonotype medium-sized. The chain links TRBV12-3 or TRBV12-4 to TRBJ2-5; D uncertain. The CDR3 covers 13 residues. V lost 6 bases and J 5 bases, leaving 13 bases between the germline ends. The CDR3 DNA is TGTGCCAGCAGCCGGAACAGATGGGAGACCCAGTACTTC. Amino acid sequence: CASSRNRWETQYF.

The chain links TRBV2 to TRBJ2-1; D is undetermined. The CDR3 runs to 11 residues. CDR1 SNHLY and CDR2 FYNNEI come from the germline V gene. Trimming pared 4 bases from V and 5 bases from J, leaving 3 bases between. CDR3 sequence (DNA): TGTGCCAGCAGTGGGGACAATGAGCAGTTCTTC. The encoded protein is CASSGDNEQFF.

This clonotype was observed a few times. J is TRBJ1-5 and V is TRBV7-2; D is uncertain. V was clipped by 4 bases and J by 9 bases, with 10 bases between them. Germline-derived CDR1 and CDR2 are SGHTA and FQGNSA. The length of the CDR3 is 12 residues. In nucleotides, the CDR3 is TGTGCCAGCAGCTCACGGGAGGGGCCCCAGCATTTT. Its translation is CASSSREGPQHF.

This clonotype was seen repeatedly, ten times or more. CDR3 amino acids: CSVDLRQGPYGYTF. The CDR3 nucleotides are TGCAGCGTTGACCTTCGGCAGGGCCCCTATGGCTACACCTTC. This chain connects TRBV29-1 to TRBJ1-2; D possibly corresponds to TRBD1 (5 bases). Deletions cut 3 bases from V and 4 bases from J, with 15 bases between. Looked up from germline, CDR1 is SQVTM and CDR2 is ANQGSEA. CDR3 length: 14 residues.

In its sample, this clonotype was seen a few times. The V gene is TRBV12-3 or TRBV12-4, the J gene TRBJ1-4; 7 bases are a match to TRBD1. This CDR3 is built from 18 residues. V trimming: 3 bases; J trimming: 0 bases; junction bases outside the gene matches: 10. CDR3 amino acids: CASSFTRDSLATNEKLFF. For the CDR3, the DNA is TGTGCCAGCAGTTTCACCCGGGACAGCCTTGCAACTAATGAAAAACTGTTTTTT.

This clonotype was recorded many times. This sequence joins TRBV27 and TRBJ2-3; 9 nucleotides line up with TRBD2. The germline gives CDR1 MNHEY, CDR2 SMNVEV (reference sequence). This CDR3 spans 14 amino acids. The V gene end was trimmed by 2 bases and the J gene end by 3 bases; junction bases not matched to a gene: 0. The CDR3 sequence: CASSLLAGTDTQYF. CDR3 in DNA: TGTGCCAGCAGTTTACTAGCGGGGACAGATACGCAGTATTTT.

This chain connects TRBV7-3 to TRBJ2-5, with D possibly being TRBD1 (6 bases). Germline V gives CDR1 SGHTA, CDR2 FQGTGA. The CDR3 covers 16 residues. V lost 1 base to trimming and J lost 4 bases, with 16 bases between them. CDR3 DNA sequence: TGTGCCAGCAGCTTAATACCCCGGACAGTTCCAGAGACCCAGTACTTC. Translation gives CASSLIPRTVPETQYF. Filled out from reference TRBV7-3 and TRBJ2-5, the complete variable domain reads GAGVSQTPSNKVTEKGKYVELRCDPISGHTALYWYRQSLGQGPEFLIYFQGTGAADDSGLPNDRFFAVRPEGSVSTLKIQRTERGDSAVYLCASSLIPRTVPETQYFGPGTRLLVL.

This clonotype was recorded many times. The J gene is TRBJ2-5, the V gene TRBV6-6; TRBD1 aligns across 11 bases. V lost 2 bases, J lost 5 bases, and 1 base stayed unmatched. This CDR3 region has 14 residues. Germline CDR1 MNHNY, CDR2 SVGAGI (reference sequence). The CDR3 loop reads CASSYGTGGETQYF. The CDR3 DNA sequence: TGTGCCAGCAGTTACGGGACAGGGGGTGAGACCCAGTACTTC.

On this clonotype itself: Here the CDR3 omits its conserved ending phenylalanine or tryptophan, so a read error is the likely source. The rearrangement joins TRBV20-1 to TRBJ1-6; 9 positions match TRBD1. The CDR3 loop spans 17 amino acids. Unmatched junction bases numbered 8, after V lost 5 bases and J lost 0 bases. In germline, CDR1 is DFQATT, CDR2 SNEGSKA (reference sequence). CDR3 protein: CSASGTGLSSYNSPLHV. CDR3 DNA: TGCAGTGCTTCCGGGACAGGGCTAAGCTCCTATAATTCACCCCTCCACGTT.

This clonotype has only a few counts. This chain links TRBV20-1 with TRBJ2-1, with TRBD2 matching over 8 bases. The V segment lost 3 bases and the J segment 6 bases; nucleotides outside the gene matches: 7. CDR1 and CDR2 from the germline V gene are DFQATT and SNEGSKA (reference sequence). CDR3 length: 14 residues. DNA for the CDR3: TGCAGTGCTAGGACCGGGGGGGCTTTCAATGAGCAGTTCTTC. It specifies CSARTGGAFNEQFF.

This clonotype was counted many times. The chain combines TRBV4-3 with TRBJ2-3, with D maybe TRBD2 (6 bases). Germline CDR1 LGHNA, CDR2 YSLEER. This CDR3 has 16 residues. The V and J ends lost 1 base and 4 bases respectively, with 15 bases between them. CDR3 nucleotide sequence: TGCGCCAGCAGCCAAGGGACGGGGGAGGTTGCAGATACGCAGTATTTT. Encoded protein: CASSQGTGEVADTQYF.

This clonotype was detected many times. V gene TRBV14 combines with J gene TRBJ2-2; D ambiguous. This CDR3 has 13 residues. With 0 bases removed from V and 8 bases from J, the gap between germline ends came to 7 bases. The germline CDR1 and CDR2 sequences are SGHDN and FVKESK. CDR3: CASSQDYGGELFF. The CDR3 nucleotides are TGTGCCAGCAGCCAAGATTACGGAGGGGAGCTGTTTTTT.

Only a few counts were recorded for this clonotype. The chain uses TRBV20-1 and TRBJ2-5; D is unresolved. The CDR3 is made up of 13 amino acids. The germline V and J ends were trimmed by 1 base and 7 bases, with 13 bases remaining between them. Germline CDR1 and CDR2: DFQATT and SNEGSKA (reference sequence). The CDR3 DNA follows: TGCAGTGCTAGAGCCCCCTCCCTTGCGACCCAGTACTTC. It codes for CSARAPSLATQYF.

This clonotype was counted many times. This chain joins TRBV20-1 and TRBJ2-5; either TRBD1 or TRBD2 may supply D (5 bases each). V lost 7 bases and J 5 bases, leaving 26 bases between the germline ends. In germline, CDR1 is DFQATT, CDR2 SNEGSKA (reference sequence). This CDR3 spans 16 amino acids. CDR3 coding DNA: TGCAGTGTTCCCCCTCACGGGGCCGCGGAGGTGGAGACCCAGTACTTC. Amino acid sequence: CSVPPHGAAEVETQYF.

This clonotype was seen a few times. This chain joins TRBV7-9 and TRBJ2-7, with D maybe TRBD2 (6 bases). Trimming removed 4 bases from V and 3 bases from J, with 13 bases in between. CDR1 SEHNR and CDR2 FQNEAQ come from the germline V gene (reference sequence). The CDR3 covers 14 residues. CDR3 sequence: CASSSTSGVYEQYF. DNA of the CDR3: TGTGCCAGCAGCTCCACCTCGGGGGTCTACGAGCAGTACTTC.

In this sample, this clonotype turned up once. The chain employs TRBV7-3 and TRBJ2-3; D gene unclear. Trimming left V 1 base short and J 4 bases short, with 9 bases between. Per germline, CDR1 SGHTA and CDR2 FQGTGA. This CDR3 spans 14 amino acids. The CDR3, as DNA: TGTGCCAGCAGCTTAAGCTCCGGAGCAGATACGCAGTATTTT. Amino acid sequence: CASSLSSGADTQYF.

The genes are TRBV7-2 and TRBJ2-1; the D is unclear. The CDR3 extends over 14 amino acids. The V gene's germline CDR1 is SGHTA and CDR2 FQGNSA. Trimming cost V 2 bases and J 0 bases, with 5 bases left between them. In DNA, the CDR3 is TGTGCCAGCAGCTTACGGAGCTCCTACAATGAGCAGTTCTTC. Amino acids: CASSLRSSYNEQFF.

The gene calls are TRBV2 and TRBJ1-5; D is unclear. The CDR3 has 14 amino acids. Germline lookup yields CDR1 SNHLY and CDR2 FYNNEI. Deletions cut 0 bases from V and 8 bases from J, with 11 bases between. CDR3 amino acids: CASSEALRREPQHF. The CDR3 DNA follows: TGTGCCAGCAGTGAAGCGCTTCGACGGGAGCCCCAGCATTTT.

This clonotype was recorded a few times. The chain uses TRBV12-5 and TRBJ2-1; 12 bases match TRBD2. CDR3 size: 16 residues. Per germline, CDR1 LGHNT and CDR2 FRNRAP. The trim removed 5 bases at V and 7 bases at J, leaving 9 bases unmatched. The CDR3 sequence is CASGPASGRAGNEQFF. The CDR3 DNA sequence: TGTGCTAGTGGTCCAGCTAGCGGGAGGGCGGGTAATGAGCAGTTCTTC.

The chain recombines TRBV6-5 with TRBJ2-7; possibly TRBD1 or TRBD2 for D (5 bases each). Germline CDR1 is MNHEY and CDR2 is SVGAGI. Trimming removed 6 bases from V and 2 bases from J, with 8 bases in between. This CDR3 region has 12 residues. CDR3 nucleotides: TGTGCCAGCAGCCAGGGACCCTACGAGCAGTACTTC. It specifies CASSQGPYEQYF.